This T cell receptor beta chain comes out of a study of early T cells in non-severe SARS-CoV-2 infection. One entry per CDR3 protein results from TCRdb running MiXCR on the 5' RACE reads. Found here are about 64,000 distinct CDR3 sequences, around 21% of them singletons; the top ten hold approximately 15%. This CDR3 region has 20 residues. CDR1 is SEHNR and CDR2 is FQNEAQ in the germline V gene (reference sequence). V lost 6 bases to trimming and J lost 2 bases; unmatched junction nucleotides: 21. V is TRBV7-9 and J is TRBJ2-3; 9 positions agree with TRBD2. This specimen consisted of whole blood, obtained at baseline. The sequence derives from an adult who was a healthcare worker with PCR-confirmed SARS-CoV-2 infection or an uninfected control (not recorded which). CDR3 sequence: CASSPRTPSGAYPFTDTQYF. Here the CDR3 DNA reads TGTGCCAGCAGTCCGAGGACCCCTAGCGGGGCATATCCCTTCACAGATACGCAGTATTTT.